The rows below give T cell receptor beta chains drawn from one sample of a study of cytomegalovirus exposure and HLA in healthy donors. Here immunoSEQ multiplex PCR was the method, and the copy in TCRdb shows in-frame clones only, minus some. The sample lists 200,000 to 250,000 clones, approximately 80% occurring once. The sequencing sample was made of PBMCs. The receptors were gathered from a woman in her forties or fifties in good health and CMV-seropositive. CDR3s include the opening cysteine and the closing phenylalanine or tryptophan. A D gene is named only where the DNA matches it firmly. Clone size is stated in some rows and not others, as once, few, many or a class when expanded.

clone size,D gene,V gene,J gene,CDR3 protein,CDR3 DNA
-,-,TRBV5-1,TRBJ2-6,CASSLEGAGGSGANVLTF,TGCGCCAGCAGCTTGGAAGGAGCTGGTGGGTCTGGGGCCAACGTCCTGACTTTC
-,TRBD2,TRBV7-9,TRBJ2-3,CASSLRASGTDTQYF,TGTGCCAGCAGCTTAAGGGCTAGCGGAACAGATACGCAGTATTTT
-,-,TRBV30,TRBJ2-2,CAWSRGTGELFF,TGTGCCTGGAGTAGGGGCACCGGGGAGCTGTTTTTT
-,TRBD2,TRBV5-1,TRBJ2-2,CASSPWTSGGAAGELFF,TGCGCCAGCAGCCCTTGGACTAGCGGGGGGGCCGCCGGGGAGCTGTTTTTT
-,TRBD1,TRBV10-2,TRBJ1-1,CASTDRGRNTEAFF,TGCGCCAGCACTGACAGGGGGCGTAACACTGAAGCTTTCTTT
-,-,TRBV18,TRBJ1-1,CASSPTGTEAFF,TGTGCCAGCTCACCAACAGGCACTGAAGCTTTCTTT
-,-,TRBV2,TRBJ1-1,CASSKGQGFTEAFF,TGTGCCAGCTCCAAGGGGCAGGGATTCACTGAAGCTTTCTTT
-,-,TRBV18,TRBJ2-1,CASSPSLNEQFF,TGTGCCAGCTCACCGTCATTGAATGAGCAGTTCTTC
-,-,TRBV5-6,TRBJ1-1,CASSRSGLEAFF,TGTGCCAGCAGTCGTTCAGGACTTGAAGCTTTCTTT
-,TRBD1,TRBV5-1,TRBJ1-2,CASSPSDRGYGYTF,TGCGCCAGCAGCCCCTCGGACAGGGGATATGGCTACACCTTC
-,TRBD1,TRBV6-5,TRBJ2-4,CASRLTGDAKNIQYF,TGTGCCAGCAGATTGACAGGGGACGCCAAAAACATTCAGTACTTC
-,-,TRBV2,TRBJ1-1,CASGRGEQAFF,TGTGCCAGCGGCCGGGGGGAGCAAGCTTTCTTT
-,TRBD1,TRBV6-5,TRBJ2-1,CASSRTGGTYNEQFF,TGTGCCAGCAGTAGGACAGGGGGCACCTACAATGAGCAGTTCTTC
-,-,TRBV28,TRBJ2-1,CASSSLLAEAYNEQFF,TGTGCCAGCAGTTCCCTACTGGCGGAAGCCTACAATGAGCAGTTCTTC
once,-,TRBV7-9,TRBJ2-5,CASSFRALETQYF,TGTGCCAGCAGCTTCAGGGCGTTGGAGACCCAGTACTTC
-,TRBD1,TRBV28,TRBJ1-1,CASSLTGGGGNTEAFF,TGTGCCAGCAGTTTGACAGGGGGCGGGGGGAACACTGAAGCTTTCTTT